This T cell receptor beta chain was retrieved from a study of blood T cell repertoires in COVID-19 (TCRdb year 2020). Notes on the research overall: Samples from collaborators originated in the United States, Italy and Spain and spanned both the acute and convalescent phases of COVID-19. The prospective study material was composed of cDNA or gDNA derived from T cells, B-cell-depleted T cells, or PBMCs. The dataset comprised deeply sampled blood TCRbeta repertoires from subjects exposed to, actively infected with, or recovered from COVID-19. The repertoires were released in a freely available public database meant as a resource for research on the immune response to SARS-CoV-2. The samples were drawn from the first 160 participants of the ongoing ImmuneRACE study and from roughly 1,300 subjects provided by 6 global collaborators. A de-identified subject ID, COVID-19 status, age in years and sex were almost always included in the sample metadata. Where available, HLA class I and class II types were taken from metadata supplied by the sample provider and were not determined by assay-based typing. What the study reported, not specific to this receptor: How much clinical and demographic metadata was included differed by source and by participant, and the metadata was provided uncurated.

The immunoSEQ Assay, a bias-controlled multiplex PCR, was used to amplify TCRbeta CDR3 regions from genomic DNA. In the source study's methods: Within the assay, amplification of reference gene primers was used to estimate how many nucleated cells each sample contained. To quantify the absolute abundance of each unique TCRbeta CDR3 rearrangement, sequence reads were collapsed and filtered. For each sample, productive Simpson clonality was calculated as the square root of Simpson's diversity index over productive rearrangements. The immuneACCESS repertoire file appears here via TCRdb, limited to in-frame rearrangements. These files lack a portion of the clones; in checked studies, under half of the deficit traces to unresolved V genes, and the cause of the others is not known. V and J calls and clone size are as listed in that table; D and trimming were resolved from the DNA. In this sample the table shows some 87,000 clones, 81% of which occur a single time. The ten largest clones capture 20% to 30% of the sample.

Remarks on this clone: The clone's antigen remains unknown. Base qualities are not recorded, but no much larger clone differs from it by a single base.

V is shortened by 1 base, J by 4 bases, and the region joining them spans 12 bases. Measured from the cysteine to the phenylalanine, the CDR3 is 15 residues long. Kept here is only the CDR3 DNA, which spans 45 bases and is read in frame from base 1. The germline V gene provides CDR1 SGHRS and CDR2 YFSETQ. Each collaborating institution followed its own protocols to collect whole blood in K2EDTA tubes. For TCRbeta analysis, collaborators shipped samples in one of three forms: frozen whole blood, isolated PBMCs, or DNA extracted from either of those sample types. This sequence uses TRBV5-1 and TRBJ1-5; TRBD1 is a weak D gene call, 5 bases matching. The TCR comes from a man aged 80 or over with active or convalescent COVID-19. The source material was peripheral blood. The CDR3 region: CASSLSSGGNQPQHF. The base sequence is TGCGCCAGCAGCTTGTCCAGCGGGGGAAATCAGCCCCAGCATTTT.